This is a list of T cell receptor beta chains from one sample in a study of T cell repertoires in cytomegalovirus infection. TCRdb recomputed calls from the reads with MiXCR, one row per CDR3 protein. The table includes roughly 240,000 distinct CDR3 sequences, roughly 6.5% detected once. The material sequenced was PBMCs. All receptors come from a human donor in good health (CMV status not recorded). Some clones in this sample may be carry-over from other donors' samples. Each CDR3 is given with its conserved first and last residue. The D gene is left open where the match is weak. Not every row has a clone size; where given, it reads once, few, many or a size class.

v_gene	abundance	j_gene	d_gene	CDR3aa	CDR3nt
TRBV20-1	many	TRBJ1-1	.	CSARDHPQVHTEAFF	TGCAGTGCTAGAGATCACCCACAGGTTCACACTGAAGCTTTCTTT
TRBV7-8	many	TRBJ2-7	.	CASSYRPGGDTYEQYF	TGTGCCAGCAGCTACCGCCCGGGTGGGGACACCTACGAGCAGTACTTC
TRBV7-2	many	TRBJ1-1	.	CASAPGRGSTEAFF	TGTGCCAGCGCCCCCGGACGGGGGAGCACTGAAGCTTTCTTT
TRBV29-1	many	TRBJ2-3	TRBD1	CSVEGLQGKISSTDTQYF	TGCAGCGTTGAAGGTCTACAGGGGAAGATATCTAGCACAGATACGCAGTATTTT
TRBV29-1	.	TRBJ1-1	.	CSVDTPGHYTEAFF	TGCAGCGTTGACACTCCTGGACATTACACTGAAGCTTTCTTT
TRBV7-6	.	TRBJ2-7	.	CASSLDGHSEREQYF	TGTGCCAGCAGCTTAGATGGCCACTCCGAGAGGGAGCAGTACTTC
TRBV6-1	many	TRBJ1-1	.	CASSVRTEAFF	TGTGCCAGCAGTGTCCGAACTGAAGCTTTCTTT
TRBV7-2	many	TRBJ2-7	TRBD1	CASSLDRRDRKTEQYF	TGTGCCAGCAGCTTAGACCGGAGGGACAGGAAGACCGAGCAGTACTTC
TRBV30	many	TRBJ1-3	TRBD1	CAWTFRGYGNTIYF	TGTGCCTGGACCTTCAGGGGGTATGGAAACACCATATATTTT
TRBV7-2	many	TRBJ2-7	.	CASSPRQYYEQYF	TGTGCCAGCAGCCCTCGACAGTACTACGAGCAGTACTTC
TRBV7-2	many	TRBJ2-1	.	CASSLALPNEQFF	TGTGCCAGCAGCTTAGCTTTGCCCAATGAGCAGTTCTTC
TRBV12-3/TRBV12-4	many	TRBJ2-1	TRBD1	CASSLLPGRGRDNEQFF	TGTGCCAGCAGTTTATTGCCGGGCAGGGGGCGAGACAATGAGCAGTTCTTC
TRBV2	.	TRBJ2-7	TRBD2	CASSGDLAGGNYEQYF	TGTGCCAGCAGTGGTGACCTAGCGGGGGGAAACTACGAGCAGTACTTC
TRBV11-2	few	TRBJ1-1	.	CASRPSQGRSTEAFF	TGTGCCAGCAGACCGTCCCAGGGCAGAAGTACTGAAGCTTTCTTT
TRBV7-2	many	TRBJ2-3	.	CASRRVTDTQYF	TGTGCCAGCAGGAGGGTTACAGATACGCAGTATTTT
TRBV28	many	TRBJ1-2	.	CASSPGGSQALYGYTF	TGTGCCAGCAGCCCCGGTGGGTCACAGGCCTTGTATGGCTACACCTTC
TRBV28	many	TRBJ1-1	.	CASMGPSTEAFF	TGTGCCAGCATGGGGCCCTCCACTGAAGCTTTCTTT
TRBV7-2	many	TRBJ1-5	TRBD1	CASSLTGDQPQHF	TGTGCCAGCAGCTTAACAGGGGATCAGCCCCAGCATTTT
TRBV20-1	many	TRBJ2-1	TRBD2	CSAGLAGGWKGNEQFF	TGCAGTGCGGGACTAGCGGGGGGCTGGAAGGGCAATGAGCAGTTCTTC
TRBV29-1	many	TRBJ2-2	.	CSVERDRLTGELFF	TGCAGCGTTGAGAGAGACAGACTAACCGGGGAGCTGTTTTTT
TRBV5-1	few	TRBJ1-1	.	CASSLKGNEAFF	TGCGCCAGCAGCCTTAAGGGAAATGAAGCTTTCTTT
TRBV19	many	TRBJ2-5	.	CASSIVRRETQYF	TGTGCCAGTAGTATTGTCCGGAGAGAGACCCAGTACTTC
TRBV10-1	many	TRBJ2-1	TRBD2	CASSTFTSGDSNEQFF	TGCGCCAGCAGTACTTTTACTAGCGGGGACTCCAATGAGCAGTTCTTC
TRBV7-2	many	TRBJ1-1	.	CASSLAQGRATEAFF	TGTGCCAGCAGCTTAGCGCAGGGGAGGGCCACTGAAGCTTTCTTT
TRBV7-2	many	TRBJ2-7	TRBD1	CASSPPGTGYYEQYF	TGTGCCAGCAGCCCTCCCGGGACAGGTTATTACGAGCAGTACTTC
TRBV24-1	many	TRBJ1-2	TRBD1	CATSVTGQGDYGYTF	TGTGCCACCAGTGTAACGGGACAGGGGGACTATGGCTACACCTTC
TRBV25-1	many	TRBJ2-7	TRBD2	CASSDRTSARPYEQYF	TGTGCCAGCAGTGACCGGACTAGCGCTAGACCATACGAGCAGTACTTC
TRBV12-3/TRBV12-4	many	TRBJ1-3	.	CASSPRGTAGESGRSGNTIYF	TGTGCCAGCAGCCCCCGAGGGACCGCAGGGGAATCGGGACGCTCTGGAAACACCATATATTTT
TRBV27	many	TRBJ1-2	.	CASSLTPSGYTF	TGTGCCAGCAGTTTGACCCCTTCCGGCTACACCTTC
TRBV7-2	many	TRBJ2-2	.	CASRRAGVGTGELFF	TGTGCCAGCAGGCGCGCAGGGGTGGGCACCGGGGAGCTGTTTTTT
TRBV29-1	many	TRBJ1-3	.	CSAHREAGNTIYF	TGCAGCGCCCACAGGGAAGCTGGAAACACCATATATTTT